Each of the 8 T cell receptor beta chains below was sequenced from the same sample in a study of neurological immune-mediated disorders. One entry per CDR3 protein results from TCRdb running MiXCR on the 5' RACE reads. The table shows 45,000 to 50,000 distinct CDR3 sequences, with approximately 2.8% occurring only once. The sample comprised PBMCs. The receptor set was obtained from a woman between 45 and 65 years old with multiple sclerosis.

This clonotype showed up many times. The chain joins TRBV7-8 to TRBJ2-6, with 8 nucleotides matching TRBD2. J lost 1 base, V lost 3 bases, and 8 bases had no gene match. Germline lookup yields CDR1 SGHVS and CDR2 FQNEAQ. The CDR3 runs 18 residues. In DNA, the CDR3 is TGTGCCAGCAGCTTTCCGGGAGGGGAGCAATCTGGGGCCAACGTCCTGACTTTC. Protein product: CASSFPGGEQSGANVLTF.

In this sample, this clonotype turned up many times. The chain has TRBV7-3 and TRBJ1-1, with no clear D. This CDR3 has 13 amino acids. Germline V CDR1 and CDR2: SGHTA, FQGTGA. V was cut by 5 bases and J by 0 bases, with 7 bases left in between. The CDR3 protein is CASSTHMNTEAFF. CDR3 in DNA: TGTGCCAGCAGCACACACATGAACACTGAAGCTTTCTTT.

In this sample, this clonotype turned up many times. The genes are TRBV20-1 and TRBJ1-5; D unclear. This CDR3 is 14 amino acids long. V lost 0 bases, J lost 12 bases, and 18 bases lay in between. CDR1 and CDR2 (germline): DFQATT, SNEGSKA (reference sequence). The CDR3 loop reads CSARDEDGRGLQHF. The CDR3 DNA reads as TGCAGTGCTAGAGACGAGGACGGTCGTGGCCTCCAGCATTTT.

Many counts were recorded for this clonotype. The rearrangement joins TRBV28 to TRBJ2-2; 7 bases map to TRBD1. The J segment lost 4 bases and the V segment lost 7 bases, leaving 9 bases of the junction unmatched. Germline assignment: CDR1 MDHEN and CDR2 SYDVKM. CDR3 length equals 15 residues. CDR3 amino acids: CASKPGQEFTGELFF. The CDR3 bases are TGTGCCAGCAAACCTGGACAGGAGTTCACCGGGGAGCTGTTTTTT.

This clonotype was found many times. The gene calls are TRBV6-5 and TRBJ1-6; tentatively, D is TRBD1 (5 bases). Trimming left V 0 bases short and J 10 bases short, with 16 bases between. The CDR3 totals 16 residues. Looked up from germline, CDR1 is MNHEY and CDR2 is SVGAGI. The CDR3 spells CASSYSKYQGGSPLHF. The CDR3 nucleotides read TGTGCCAGCAGTTACTCGAAATACCAGGGTGGGTCACCCCTCCACTTT.

In its sample, this clonotype was seen many times. The V call is TRBV5-1, the J call TRBJ2-7; D may match TRBD1 or TRBD2 (5 bases each). The V gene lost 4 bases and the J gene lost 1 base, with 15 bases spanning the gap. From germline, CDR1 is SGHRS and CDR2 YFSETQ. CDR3 size: 15 residues. CDR3 sequence reads: CASSTAGTVSYEQYF. CDR3 nucleotide sequence: TGCGCCAGCAGCACCGCCGGGACGGTATCCTACGAGCAGTACTTC.

This clonotype was observed many times. J is TRBJ2-5 and V is TRBV5-1, with D maybe TRBD2 (6 bases). Germline CDR1 is SGHRS and CDR2 is YFSETQ. This CDR3 contains 13 residues. The V end was cut by 4 bases, the J end by 5 bases, with 12 bases between. The CDR3 here is CASSAGGAETQYF. As DNA, the CDR3 is TGCGCCAGCAGCGCTGGCGGGGCGGAGACCCAGTACTTC.

This clonotype came up many times. V is TRBV5-1 and J is TRBJ2-7; 7 bases agree with TRBD1. J lost 3 bases, V lost 4 bases, and 7 bases had no gene match. The germline CDR1 and CDR2 sequences are SGHRS and YFSETQ. The CDR3 has 14 residues. This CDR3 is CASSATGRNYEQYV. The CDR3 region has the DNA TGCGCCAGCAGCGCGACAGGGAGAAACTACGAGCAGTACGTC.